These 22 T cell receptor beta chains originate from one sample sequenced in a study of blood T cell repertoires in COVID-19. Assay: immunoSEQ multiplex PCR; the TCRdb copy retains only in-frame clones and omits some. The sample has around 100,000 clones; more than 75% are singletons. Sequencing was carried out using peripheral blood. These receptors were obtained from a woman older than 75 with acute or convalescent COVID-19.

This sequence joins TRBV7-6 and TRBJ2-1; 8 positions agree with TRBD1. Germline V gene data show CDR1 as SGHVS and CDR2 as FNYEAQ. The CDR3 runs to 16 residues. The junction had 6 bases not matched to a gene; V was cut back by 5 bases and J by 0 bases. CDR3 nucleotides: TGTGCCAGCAGCAGGGGACAGGTCGGCTCCTACAATGAGCAGTTCTTC. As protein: CASSRGQVGSYNEQFF.

This CDR3 is CASSQVGLGPGELFF. The CDR3 DNA is TGTGCCAGCAGCCAAGTAGGCCTAGGCCCCGGGGAGCTGTTTTTT. This sequence joins TRBV3-1 (or the pseudogene TRBV3-2) and TRBJ2-2; no clear D. Trimming pared 1 base from V and 6 bases from J, leaving 12 bases between. This CDR3 region has 15 residues. CDR1 LGHDT and CDR2 YNNKEL come from the germline V gene (reference sequence).

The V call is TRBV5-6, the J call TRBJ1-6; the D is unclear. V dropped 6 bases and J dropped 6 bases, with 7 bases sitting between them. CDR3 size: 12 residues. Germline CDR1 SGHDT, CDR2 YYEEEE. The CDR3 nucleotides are TGTGCCAGCACCCGGAGTAATTCACCCCTCCACTTT. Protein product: CASTRSNSPLHF. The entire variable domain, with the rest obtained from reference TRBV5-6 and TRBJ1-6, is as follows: DAGVTQSPTHLIKTRGQQVTLRCSPKSGHDTVSWYQQALGQGPQFIFQYYEEEERQRGNFPDRFSGHQFPNYSSELNVNALLLGDSALYLCASTRSNSPLHFGNGTRLTVT.

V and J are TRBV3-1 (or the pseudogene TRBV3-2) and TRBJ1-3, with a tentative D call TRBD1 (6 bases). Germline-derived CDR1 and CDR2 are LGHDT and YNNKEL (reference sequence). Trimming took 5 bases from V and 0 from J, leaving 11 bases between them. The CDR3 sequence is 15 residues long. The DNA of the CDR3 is TGTGCCAGCAGCTCTAGGGGGGGCTCTGGAAACACCATATATTTT. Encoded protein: CASSSRGGSGNTIYF.

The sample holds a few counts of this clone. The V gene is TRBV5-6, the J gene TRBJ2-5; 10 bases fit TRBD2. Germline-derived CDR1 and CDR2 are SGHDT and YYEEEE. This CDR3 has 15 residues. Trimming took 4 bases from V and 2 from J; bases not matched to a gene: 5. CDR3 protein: CASSSGRGRQETQYF. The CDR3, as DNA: TGTGCCAGCAGCAGCGGGAGGGGGAGGCAAGAGACCCAGTACTTC.

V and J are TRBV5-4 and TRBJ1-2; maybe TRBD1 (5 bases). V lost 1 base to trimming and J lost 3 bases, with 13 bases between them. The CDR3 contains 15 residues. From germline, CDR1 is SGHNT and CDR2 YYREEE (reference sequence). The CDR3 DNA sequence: TGTGCCAGCAGCTTGAGGTCGACCAGGGACTATGGCTACACCTTC. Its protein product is CASSLRSTRDYGYTF.

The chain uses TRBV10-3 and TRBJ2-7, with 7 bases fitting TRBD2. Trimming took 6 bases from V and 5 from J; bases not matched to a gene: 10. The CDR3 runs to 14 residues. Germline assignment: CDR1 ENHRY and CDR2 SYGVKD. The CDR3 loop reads CAIRLREGFNEQYF. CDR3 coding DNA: TGTGCCATCAGACTTAGGGAGGGTTTCAACGAGCAGTACTTC.

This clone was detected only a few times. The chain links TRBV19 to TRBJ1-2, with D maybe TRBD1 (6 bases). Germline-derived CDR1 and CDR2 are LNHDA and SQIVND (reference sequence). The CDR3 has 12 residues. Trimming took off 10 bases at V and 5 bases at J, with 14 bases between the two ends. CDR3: CATTPGVYGYTF. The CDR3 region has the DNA TGTGCCACCACACCAGGGGTGTATGGCTACACCTTC.

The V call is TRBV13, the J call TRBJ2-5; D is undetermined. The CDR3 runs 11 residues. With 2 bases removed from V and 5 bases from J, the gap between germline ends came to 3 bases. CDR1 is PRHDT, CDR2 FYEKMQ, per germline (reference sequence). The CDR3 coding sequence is TGTGCCAGCAGCTTACGGGAGACCCAGTACTTC. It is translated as CASSLRETQYF.

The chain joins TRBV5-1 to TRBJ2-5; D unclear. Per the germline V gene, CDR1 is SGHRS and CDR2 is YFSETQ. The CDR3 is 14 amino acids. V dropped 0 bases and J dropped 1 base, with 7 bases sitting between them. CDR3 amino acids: CASSLAPSQETQYF. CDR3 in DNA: TGCGCCAGCAGCTTGGCCCCCAGCCAAGAGACCCAGTACTTC.

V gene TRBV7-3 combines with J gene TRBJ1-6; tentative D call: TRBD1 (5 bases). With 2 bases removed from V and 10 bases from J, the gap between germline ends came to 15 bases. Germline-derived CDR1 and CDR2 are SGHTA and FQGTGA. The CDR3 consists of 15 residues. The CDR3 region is CASSLFAGPYSPLHF. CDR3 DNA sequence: TGTGCCAGCAGCTTATTCGCAGGGCCGTACTCACCCCTCCACTTT.

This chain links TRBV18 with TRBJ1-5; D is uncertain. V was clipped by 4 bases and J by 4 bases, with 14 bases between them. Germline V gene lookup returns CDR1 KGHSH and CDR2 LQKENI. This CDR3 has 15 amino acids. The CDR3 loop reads CASSLVQVENQPQHF. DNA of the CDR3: TGTGCCAGCTCACTCGTTCAGGTCGAGAATCAGCCCCAGCATTTT.

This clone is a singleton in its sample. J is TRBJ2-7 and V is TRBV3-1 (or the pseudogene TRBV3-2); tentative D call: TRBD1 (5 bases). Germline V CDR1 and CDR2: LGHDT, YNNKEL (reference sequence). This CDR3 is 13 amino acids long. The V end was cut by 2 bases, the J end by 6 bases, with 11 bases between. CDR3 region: CASSQPQGFEQYF. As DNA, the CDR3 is TGTGCCAGCAGCCAACCCCAGGGTTTCGAGCAGTACTTC.

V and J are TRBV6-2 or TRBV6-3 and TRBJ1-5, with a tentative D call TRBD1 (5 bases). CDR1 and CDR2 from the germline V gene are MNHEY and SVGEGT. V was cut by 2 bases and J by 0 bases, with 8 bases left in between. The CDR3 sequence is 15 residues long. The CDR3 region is CASSYDSYSNQPQHF. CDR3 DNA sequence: TGTGCCAGCAGTTACGACAGCTATAGCAATCAGCCCCAGCATTTT.

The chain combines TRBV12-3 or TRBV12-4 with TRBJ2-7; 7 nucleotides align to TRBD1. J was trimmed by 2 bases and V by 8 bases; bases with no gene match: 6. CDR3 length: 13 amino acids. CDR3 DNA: TGTGCCAGCGCCAAGGGACAGACCTACGAGCAGTACTTC. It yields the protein CASAKGQTYEQYF.

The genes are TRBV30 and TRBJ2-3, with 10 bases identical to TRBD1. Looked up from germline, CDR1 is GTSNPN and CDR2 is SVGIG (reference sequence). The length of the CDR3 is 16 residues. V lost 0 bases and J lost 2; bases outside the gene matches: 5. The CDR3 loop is CAWSVEGQGSTDTQYF. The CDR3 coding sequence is TGTGCCTGGAGTGTAGAGGGACAGGGGTCCACAGATACGCAGTATTTT. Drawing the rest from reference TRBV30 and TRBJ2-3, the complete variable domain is SQTIHQWPATLVQPVGSPLSLECTVEGTSNPNLYWYRQAAGRGLQLLFYSVGIGQISSEVPQNLSASRPQDRQFILSSKKLLLSDSGFYLCAWSVEGQGSTDTQYFGPGTRLTVL.

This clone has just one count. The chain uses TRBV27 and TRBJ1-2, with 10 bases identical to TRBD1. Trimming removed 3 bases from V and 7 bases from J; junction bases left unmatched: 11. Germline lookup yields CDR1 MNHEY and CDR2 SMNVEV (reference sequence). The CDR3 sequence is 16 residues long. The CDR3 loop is CASSFFPGQGMGGYTF. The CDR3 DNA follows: TGTGCCAGCAGTTTTTTTCCGGGACAGGGGATGGGTGGCTACACCTTC.

CDR3 coding DNA: TGTGCCAGCAGCTTAAATAGCGGGGGGCGATCCTACGAGCAGTACTTC. It codes for CASSLNSGGRSYEQYF. The chain recombines TRBV7-9 with TRBJ2-7; the match to TRBD2 covers 10 bases. The CDR3 has 16 residues. Per germline, CDR1 SEHNR and CDR2 FQNEAQ (reference sequence). V lost 2 bases and J lost 1; bases outside the gene matches: 5.

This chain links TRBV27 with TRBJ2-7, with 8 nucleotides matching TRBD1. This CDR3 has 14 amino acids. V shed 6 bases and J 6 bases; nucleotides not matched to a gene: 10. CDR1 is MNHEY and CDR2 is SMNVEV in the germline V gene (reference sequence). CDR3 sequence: CASRRLGQAIEQYF. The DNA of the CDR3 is TGTGCCAGCAGGCGCTTGGGACAGGCGATCGAGCAGTACTTC.

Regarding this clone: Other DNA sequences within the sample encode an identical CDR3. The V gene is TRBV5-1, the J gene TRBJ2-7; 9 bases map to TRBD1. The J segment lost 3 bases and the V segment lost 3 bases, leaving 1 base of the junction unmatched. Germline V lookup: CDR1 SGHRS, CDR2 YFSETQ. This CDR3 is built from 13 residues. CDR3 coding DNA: TGCGCCAGCAGCTCGGGACAGGGCTACGAGCAGTACTTC. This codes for CASSSGQGYEQYF.

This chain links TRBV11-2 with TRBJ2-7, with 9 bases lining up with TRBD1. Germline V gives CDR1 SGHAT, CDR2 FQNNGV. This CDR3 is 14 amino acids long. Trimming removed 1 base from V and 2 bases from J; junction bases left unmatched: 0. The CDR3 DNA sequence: TGTGCCAGCAGCTTAGGACAGGGGGCCTACGAGCAGTACTTC. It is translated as CASSLGQGAYEQYF.

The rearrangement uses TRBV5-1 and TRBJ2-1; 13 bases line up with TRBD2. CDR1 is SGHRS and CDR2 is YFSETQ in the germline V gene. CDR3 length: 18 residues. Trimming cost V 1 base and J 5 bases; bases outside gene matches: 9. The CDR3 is CASSLQTGTSGINNEQFF. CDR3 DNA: TGCGCCAGCAGCTTGCAAACCGGGACTAGCGGGATCAACAATGAGCAGTTCTTC.